What follows are 18 T cell receptor beta chains derived from one specimen sequenced in a study of OX40 agonist ivuxolimab in advanced cancers. TCRdb's table, derived via immunoSEQ multiplex PCR, lists solely in-frame clones and lacks some. The sample shows 70,000 to 95,000 clones, about 92% of them seen only once. The material was CD4+ or CD8+ T cells sorted from blood, obtained in a trial of the OX40 agonist ivuxolimab. These receptor sequences come from an adult with an advanced solid tumor such as melanoma, head and neck, liver or kidney cancer.

V is TRBV5-6 and J is TRBJ1-5; no clear D gene. The germline CDR1 and CDR2 sequences are SGHDT and YYEEEE. The V end lost 1 base, the J end lost 2 bases, and 4 bases lay between the germline ends. The CDR3 loop spans 13 amino acids. The CDR3 coding sequence is TGTGCCAGCAGCTTGAGCGGCAATCAGCCCCAGCATTTT. It encodes CASSLSGNQPQHF.

The chain joins TRBV6-6 to TRBJ2-5, with TRBD2 as a possible D gene (6 bases). The CDR3 has 13 residues. Trimming cost V 7 bases and J 5 bases, with 14 bases left between them. Germline V lookup: CDR1 MNHNY, CDR2 SVGAGI (reference sequence). The DNA of the CDR3 is TGTGCCAGCAACAAATTTGGAGGGGAGACCCAGTACTTC. It codes for CASNKFGGETQYF.

The V gene is TRBV5-1, the J gene TRBJ2-3, with D perhaps TRBD2 (7 bases). Germline V gene lookup returns CDR1 SGHRS and CDR2 YFSETQ. V was trimmed by 0 bases and J by 3 bases, leaving 14 bases between them. This CDR3 region has 16 residues. CDR3 bases: TGCGCCAGCAGCTTGGAATGGCGGGGGCCGACAGATACGCAGTATTTT. Translating gives CASSLEWRGPTDTQYF.

The V call is TRBV29-1, the J call TRBJ2-5, with D unresolved. This CDR3 contains 11 residues. V lost 5 bases to trimming and J lost 4 bases, with 8 bases between them. CDR1 and CDR2 from the germline V gene are SQVTM and ANQGSEA. CDR3 amino acids: CSVQVGETQYF. The CDR3 nucleotides are TGCAGCGTTCAGGTGGGAGAGACCCAGTACTTC.

J is TRBJ2-2 and V is TRBV6-4; the D is unclear. The CDR3 consists of 16 residues. The germline V and J ends were trimmed by 6 bases and 3 bases, with 17 bases remaining between them. Germline lookup yields CDR1 MRHNA and CDR2 SNTAGT. The CDR3: CASSKLAAADTGELFF. CDR3 in DNA: TGTGCCAGCAGCAAACTGGCGGCGGCGGACACCGGGGAGCTGTTTTTT.

This chain connects TRBV7-9 to TRBJ1-1; 7 bases are a match to TRBD1. CDR3 length: 14 amino acids. Germline-derived CDR1 and CDR2 are SEHNR and FQNEAQ (reference sequence). Germline trimming cut 4 bases from V and 2 bases from J; bases unmatched to any gene: 4. CDR3 in DNA: TGTGCCAGCAGCTCATGGGACAGAAACACTGAAGCTTTCTTT. It encodes CASSSWDRNTEAFF.

V is TRBV30 and J is TRBJ1-5; D unclear. V was clipped by 2 bases and J by 0 bases, with 5 bases between them. The CDR3 covers 13 residues. CDR1 GTSNPN and CDR2 SVGIG come from the germline V gene (reference sequence). The CDR3 nucleotides read TGTGCCTGGAGTTTGGATAGCAATCAGCCCCAGCATTTT. Its translation: CAWSLDSNQPQHF. The full variable domain, in which reference TRBV30 and TRBJ1-5 provide the parts outside the CDR3, is SQTIHQWPATLVQPVGSPLSLECTVEGTSNPNLYWYRQAAGRGLQLLFYSVGIGQISSEVPQNLSASRPQDRQFILSSKKLLLSDSGFYLCAWSLDSNQPQHFGDGTRLSIL.

The chain recombines TRBV15 with TRBJ2-3; TRBD1 aligns across 7 bases. With 3 bases clipped from V and 2 bases from J, the junction kept 5 bases outside the gene matches. Germline values: CDR1 LNHNV, CDR2 YYDKDF (reference sequence). The CDR3 length is 15 residues. CDR3 sequence: CATSSRDRFTDTQYF. The CDR3 coding sequence is TGTGCCACCAGCAGCCGGGACAGATTCACAGATACGCAGTATTTT.

This clone occurred once. The chain is built from TRBV7-8 and TRBJ1-4; D is unresolved. Per the germline V gene, CDR1 is SGHVS and CDR2 is FQNEAQ. CDR3 length equals 15 residues. V was pared by 1 base and J by 3 bases, with 9 bases between. CDR3 loop: CASSLGLVSNEKLFF. The CDR3 DNA follows: TGTGCCAGCAGCTTAGGGCTGGTGTCTAATGAAAAACTGTTTTTT.

V usage is TRBV30 and J usage is TRBJ2-2; a possible D gene is TRBD2 (5 bases). V lost 0 bases, J lost 6 bases, and 8 bases lay in between. The CDR3 is 13 amino acids. Germline V gene sequence: CDR1 GTSNPN, CDR2 SVGIG (reference sequence). The CDR3 loop reads CAWSVWGAGELFF. The CDR3 DNA sequence: TGTGCCTGGAGTGTTTGGGGAGCCGGGGAGCTGTTTTTT.

V and J are TRBV27 and TRBJ2-7, with 7 bases fitting TRBD1. Per germline, CDR1 MNHEY and CDR2 SMNVEV (reference sequence). V was pared by 5 bases and J by 3 bases, with 7 bases of the junction left unmatched. The CDR3 sequence is 14 residues long. Written as DNA, the CDR3 is TGTGCCAGCAGTCCCCGGGACAGCTTCTACGAGCAGTACTTC. Its protein is CASSPRDSFYEQYF.

This clone is a singleton in its sample. The chain couples TRBV6-6 to TRBJ1-5; 7 bases fit TRBD1. This CDR3 spans 13 amino acids. Germline V lookup: CDR1 MNHNY, CDR2 SVGAGI (reference sequence). The V and J ends lost 6 bases and 3 bases, in that order; junction bases with no gene match: 2. The CDR3 is CASSDRANQPQHF. The CDR3 region has the DNA TGTGCCAGCAGCGACAGGGCCAATCAGCCCCAGCATTTT.

V gene TRBV14 combines with J gene TRBJ2-1, with TRBD2 matching over 8 bases. J was trimmed by 7 bases and V by 0 bases; bases with no gene match: 8. The CDR3 is 16 amino acids. Per the germline V gene, CDR1 is SGHDN and CDR2 is FVKESK. CDR3 nucleotides: TGTGCCAGCAGCCAAGATTGGACGGGAGGGTCGAATGAGCAGTTCTTC. It translates to CASSQDWTGGSNEQFF.

This clone was observed a few times. This chain connects TRBV18 to TRBJ1-1, with TRBD1 as a possible D gene (5 bases). CDR3 length: 13 amino acids. Trimming cost V 3 bases and J 6 bases, with 11 bases left between them. Germline V gene data show CDR1 as KGHSH and CDR2 as LQKENI. The DNA for the CDR3 is TGTGCCAGCTCACCGAGGAGGGGACCTGAAGCTTTCTTT. Residues: CASSPRRGPEAFF.

The V gene is TRBV7-9, the J gene TRBJ1-4, with D unresolved. The V gene lost 2 bases and the J gene lost 8 bases, with 6 bases spanning the gap. Looked up from germline, CDR1 is SEHNR and CDR2 is FQNEAQ (reference sequence). This CDR3 comprises 12 residues. The CDR3 region is CASSLKAEKLFF. The CDR3 DNA sequence: TGTGCCAGCAGCTTAAAGGCCGAAAAACTGTTTTTT.

This chain joins TRBV6-5 and TRBJ1-2, with 7 positions matching TRBD1. The V segment lost 5 bases and the J segment 6 bases; nucleotides outside the gene matches: 3. This CDR3 is built from 12 residues. CDR1 is MNHEY and CDR2 is SVGAGI in the germline V gene. CDR3 amino acids: CASSETGNGYTF. CDR3 DNA: TGTGCCAGCAGTGAGACAGGGAATGGCTACACCTTC.

This chain connects TRBV18 to TRBJ1-5; D is perhaps TRBD1 (5 bases). Germline CDR1 and CDR2: KGHSH and LQKENI. The CDR3 has 19 amino acids. With 2 bases removed from V and 9 bases from J, the gap between germline ends came to 29 bases. For the CDR3, the DNA is TGTGCCAGCTCACCAATGGGAACGTCGGTCGGCTCGGACGGGGCGCCCCAGCATTTT. Its translation is CASSPMGTSVGSDGAPQHF.

The rearrangement joins TRBV25-1 to TRBJ2-7, with 10 positions matching TRBD2. The CDR3 sequence is 16 residues long. Germline V gives CDR1 MGHDK, CDR2 SYGVNS. V gave up 6 bases and J gave up 5 bases; unmatched junction bases: 13. DNA of the CDR3: TGTGCCAGCAGGGGAGCGGGGGGGCGCTTTTTCCACGAGCAGTACTTC. This translates into CASRGAGGRFFHEQYF.